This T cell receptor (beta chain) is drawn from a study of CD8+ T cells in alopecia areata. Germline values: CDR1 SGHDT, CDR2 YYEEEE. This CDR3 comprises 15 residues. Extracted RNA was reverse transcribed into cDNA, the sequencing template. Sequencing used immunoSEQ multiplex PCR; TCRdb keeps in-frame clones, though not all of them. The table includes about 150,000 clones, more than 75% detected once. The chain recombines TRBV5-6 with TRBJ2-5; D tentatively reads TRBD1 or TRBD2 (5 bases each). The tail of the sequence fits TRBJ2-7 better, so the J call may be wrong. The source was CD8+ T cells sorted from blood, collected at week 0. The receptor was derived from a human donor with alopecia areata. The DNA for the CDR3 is TGTGCCAGCAGCTTGGGGGAGACAGCCGCCTACGAGCAGTACTTC. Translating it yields CASSLGETAAYEQYF.